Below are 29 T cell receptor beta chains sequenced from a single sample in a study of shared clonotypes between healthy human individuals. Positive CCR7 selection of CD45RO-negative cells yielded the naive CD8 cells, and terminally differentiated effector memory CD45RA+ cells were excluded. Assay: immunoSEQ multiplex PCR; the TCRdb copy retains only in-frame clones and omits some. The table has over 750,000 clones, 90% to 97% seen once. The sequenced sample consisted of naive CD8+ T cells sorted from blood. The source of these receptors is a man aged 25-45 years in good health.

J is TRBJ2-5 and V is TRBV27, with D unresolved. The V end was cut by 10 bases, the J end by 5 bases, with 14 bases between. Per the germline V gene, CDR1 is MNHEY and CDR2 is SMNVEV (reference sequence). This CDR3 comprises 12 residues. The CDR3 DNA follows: TGTGCCACCTCGAGTATCGACGAGACCCAGTACTTC. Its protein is CATSSIDETQYF.

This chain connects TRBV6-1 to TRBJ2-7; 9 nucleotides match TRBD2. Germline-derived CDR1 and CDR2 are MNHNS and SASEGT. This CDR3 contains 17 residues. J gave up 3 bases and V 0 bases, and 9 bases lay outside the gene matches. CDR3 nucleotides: TGTGCCAGCAGTGAAGCACCTGCGACTAGCGGATACTACGAGCAGTACTTC. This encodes CASSEAPATSGYYEQYF.

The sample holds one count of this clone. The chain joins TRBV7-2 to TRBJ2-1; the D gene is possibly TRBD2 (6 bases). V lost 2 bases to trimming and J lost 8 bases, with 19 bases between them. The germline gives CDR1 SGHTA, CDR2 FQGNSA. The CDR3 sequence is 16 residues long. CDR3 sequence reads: CASSLLAPATSYEQFF. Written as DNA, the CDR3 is TGTGCCAGCAGCTTATTGGCCCCCGCGACTAGTTATGAGCAGTTCTTC.

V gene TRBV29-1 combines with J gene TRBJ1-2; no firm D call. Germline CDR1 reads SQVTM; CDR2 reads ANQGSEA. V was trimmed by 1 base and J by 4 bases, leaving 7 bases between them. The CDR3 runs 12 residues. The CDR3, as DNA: TGCAGCGTTGAAGCTTACAGCTATGGCTACACCTTC. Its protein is CSVEAYSYGYTF.

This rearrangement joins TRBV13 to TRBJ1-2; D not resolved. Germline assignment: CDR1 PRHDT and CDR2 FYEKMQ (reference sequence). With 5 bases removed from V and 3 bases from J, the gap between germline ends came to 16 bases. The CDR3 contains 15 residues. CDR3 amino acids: CASSPSPGEDYGYTF. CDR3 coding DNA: TGTGCCAGCAGCCCGAGTCCCGGGGAGGACTATGGCTACACCTTC.

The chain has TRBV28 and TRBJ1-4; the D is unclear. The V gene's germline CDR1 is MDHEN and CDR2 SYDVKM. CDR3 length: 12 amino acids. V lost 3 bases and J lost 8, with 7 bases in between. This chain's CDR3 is CASSFDGEKLFF. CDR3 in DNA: TGTGCCAGCAGTTTCGACGGCGAAAAACTGTTTTTT.

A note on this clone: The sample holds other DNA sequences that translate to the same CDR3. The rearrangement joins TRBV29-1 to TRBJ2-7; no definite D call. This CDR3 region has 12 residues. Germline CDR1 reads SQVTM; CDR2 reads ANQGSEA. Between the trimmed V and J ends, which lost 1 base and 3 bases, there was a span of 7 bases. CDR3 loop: CSVEGSSYEQYF. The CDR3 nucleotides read TGCAGCGTTGAAGGATCTAGCTACGAGCAGTACTTC.

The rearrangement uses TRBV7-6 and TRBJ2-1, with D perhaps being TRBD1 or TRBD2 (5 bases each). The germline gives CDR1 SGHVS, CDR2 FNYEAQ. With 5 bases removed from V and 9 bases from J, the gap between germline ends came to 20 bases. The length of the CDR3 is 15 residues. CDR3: CASSPTRDQGGEQFF. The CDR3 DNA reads TGTGCCAGCAGCCCGACCAGGGACCAAGGCGGTGAGCAGTTCTTC.

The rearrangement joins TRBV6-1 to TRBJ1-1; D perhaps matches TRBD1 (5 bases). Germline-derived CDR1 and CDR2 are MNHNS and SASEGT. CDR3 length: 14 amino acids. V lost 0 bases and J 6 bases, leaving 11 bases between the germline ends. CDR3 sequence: CASSEASGGAEAFF. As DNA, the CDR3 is TGTGCCAGCAGTGAAGCAAGCGGGGGTGCTGAAGCTTTCTTT.

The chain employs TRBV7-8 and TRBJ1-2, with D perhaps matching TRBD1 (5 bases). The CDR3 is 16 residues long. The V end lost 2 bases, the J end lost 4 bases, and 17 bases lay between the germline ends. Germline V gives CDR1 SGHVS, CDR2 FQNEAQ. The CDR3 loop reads CASSLHRTGHFYGYTF. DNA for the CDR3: TGTGCCAGCAGCTTACACAGAACAGGCCACTTCTATGGCTACACCTTC.

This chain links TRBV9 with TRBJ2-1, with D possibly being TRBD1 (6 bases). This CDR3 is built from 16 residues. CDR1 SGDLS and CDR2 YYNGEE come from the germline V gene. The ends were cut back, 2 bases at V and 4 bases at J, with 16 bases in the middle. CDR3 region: CASSVRDTEMYNEQFF. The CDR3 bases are TGTGCCAGCAGCGTCAGGGACACGGAGATGTACAATGAGCAGTTCTTC. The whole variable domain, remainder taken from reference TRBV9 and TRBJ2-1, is DSGVTQTPKHLITATGQRVTLRCSPRSGDLSVYWYQQSLDQGLQFLIQYYNGEERAKGNILERFSAQQFPDLHSELNLSSLELGDSALYFCASSVRDTEMYNEQFFGPGTRLTVL.

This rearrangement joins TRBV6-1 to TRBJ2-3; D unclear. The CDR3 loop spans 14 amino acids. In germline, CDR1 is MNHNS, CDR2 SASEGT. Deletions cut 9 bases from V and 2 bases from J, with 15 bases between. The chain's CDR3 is CASWAGPHTDTQYF. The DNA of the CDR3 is TGTGCCAGTTGGGCTGGACCCCACACAGATACGCAGTATTTT.

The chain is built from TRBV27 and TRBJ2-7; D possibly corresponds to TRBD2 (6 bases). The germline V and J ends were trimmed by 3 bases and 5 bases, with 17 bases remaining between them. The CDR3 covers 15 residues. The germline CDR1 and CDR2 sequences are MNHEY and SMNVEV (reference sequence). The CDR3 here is CASSFGVVREDEQYF. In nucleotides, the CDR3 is TGTGCCAGCAGTTTTGGCGTCGTCAGGGAGGACGAGCAGTACTTC.

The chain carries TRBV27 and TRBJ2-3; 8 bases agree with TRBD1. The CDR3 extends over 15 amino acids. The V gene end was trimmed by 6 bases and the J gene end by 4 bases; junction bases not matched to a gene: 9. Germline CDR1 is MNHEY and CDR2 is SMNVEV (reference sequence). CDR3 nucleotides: TGTGCCAGCAGCCCCAGGACAGGGTTCGCAGATACGCAGTATTTT. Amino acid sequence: CASSPRTGFADTQYF.

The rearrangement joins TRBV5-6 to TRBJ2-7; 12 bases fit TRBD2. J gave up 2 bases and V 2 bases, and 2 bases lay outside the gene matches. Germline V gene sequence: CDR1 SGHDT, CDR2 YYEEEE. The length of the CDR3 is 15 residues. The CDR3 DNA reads TGTGCCAGCAGCTTACTAGCGGGAGGAGCCTACGAGCAGTACTTC. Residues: CASSLLAGGAYEQYF. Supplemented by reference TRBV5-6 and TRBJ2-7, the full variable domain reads DAGVTQSPTHLIKTRGQQVTLRCSPKSGHDTVSWYQQALGQGPQFIFQYYEEEERQRGNFPDRFSGHQFPNYSSELNVNALLLGDSALYLCASSLLAGGAYEQYFGPGTRLTVT.

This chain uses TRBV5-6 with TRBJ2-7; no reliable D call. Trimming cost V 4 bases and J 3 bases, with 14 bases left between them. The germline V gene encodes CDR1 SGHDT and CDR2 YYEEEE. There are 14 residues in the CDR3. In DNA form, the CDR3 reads TGTGCCAGCAGCCCGGGCCCCGAGAGCTACGAGCAGTACTTC. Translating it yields CASSPGPESYEQYF.

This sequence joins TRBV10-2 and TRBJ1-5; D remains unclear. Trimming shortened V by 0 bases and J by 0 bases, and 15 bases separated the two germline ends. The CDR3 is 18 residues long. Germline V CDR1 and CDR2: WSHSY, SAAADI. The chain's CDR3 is CASSESGTLEYSNQPQHF. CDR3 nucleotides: TGCGCCAGCAGTGAGTCGGGAACATTAGAGTATAGCAATCAGCCCCAGCATTTT.

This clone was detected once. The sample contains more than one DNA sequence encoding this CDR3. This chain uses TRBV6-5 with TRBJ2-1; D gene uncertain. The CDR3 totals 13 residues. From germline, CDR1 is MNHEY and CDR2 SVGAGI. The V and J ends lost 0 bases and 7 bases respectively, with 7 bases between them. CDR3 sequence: CASSYSPGNEQFF. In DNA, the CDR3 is TGTGCCAGCAGTTACTCCCCCGGGAATGAGCAGTTCTTC.

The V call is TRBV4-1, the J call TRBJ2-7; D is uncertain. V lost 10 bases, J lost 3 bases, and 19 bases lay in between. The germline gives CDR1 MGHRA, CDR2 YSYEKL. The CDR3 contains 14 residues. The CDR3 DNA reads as TGCGCCACCGCCCTACGCGAGTCCCACTACGAGCAGTACTTC. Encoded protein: CATALRESHYEQYF.

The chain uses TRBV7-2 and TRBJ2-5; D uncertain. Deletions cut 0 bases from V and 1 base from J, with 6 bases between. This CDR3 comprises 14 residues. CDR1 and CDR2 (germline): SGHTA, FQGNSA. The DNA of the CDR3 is TGTGCCAGCAGCTTAGCAGGGTTCCAAGAGACCCAGTACTTC. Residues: CASSLAGFQETQYF.

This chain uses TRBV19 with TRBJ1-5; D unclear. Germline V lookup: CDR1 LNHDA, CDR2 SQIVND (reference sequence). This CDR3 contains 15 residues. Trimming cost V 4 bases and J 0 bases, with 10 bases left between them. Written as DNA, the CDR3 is TGTGCCAGTAGTACCCAGGCGTCTAGCAATCAGCCCCAGCATTTT. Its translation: CASSTQASSNQPQHF.

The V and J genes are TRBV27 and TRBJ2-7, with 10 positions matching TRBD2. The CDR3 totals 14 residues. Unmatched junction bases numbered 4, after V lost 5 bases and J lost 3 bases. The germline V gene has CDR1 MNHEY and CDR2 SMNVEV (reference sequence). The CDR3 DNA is TGTGCCAGCAGTCTAGCGGGAGATGGCTACGAGCAGTACTTC. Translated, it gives CASSLAGDGYEQYF.

The CDR3, as DNA: TGTGCCAGCAGCGTAGGGGAGGGAGTTAATGAAAAACTGTTTTTT. This encodes CASSVGEGVNEKLFF. The chain has TRBV9 and TRBJ1-4, with D unclear. The germline CDR1 and CDR2 sequences are SGDLS and YYNGEE. V gave up 0 bases and J gave up 4 bases, with 10 bases separating them. The CDR3 is 15 residues long.

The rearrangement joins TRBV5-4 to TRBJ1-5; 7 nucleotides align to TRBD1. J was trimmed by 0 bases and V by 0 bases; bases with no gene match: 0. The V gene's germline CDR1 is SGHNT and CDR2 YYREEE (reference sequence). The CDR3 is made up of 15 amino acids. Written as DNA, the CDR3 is TGTGCCAGCAGCTTGGAGGGGGCTAGCAATCAGCCCCAGCATTTT. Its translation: CASSLEGASNQPQHF. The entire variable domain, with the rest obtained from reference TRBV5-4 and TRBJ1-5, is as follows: ETGVTQSPTHLIKTRGQQVTLRCSSQSGHNTVSWYQQALGQGPQFIFQYYREEENGRGNFPPRFSGLQFPNYSSELNVNALELDDSALYLCASSLEGASNQPQHFGDGTRLSIL.

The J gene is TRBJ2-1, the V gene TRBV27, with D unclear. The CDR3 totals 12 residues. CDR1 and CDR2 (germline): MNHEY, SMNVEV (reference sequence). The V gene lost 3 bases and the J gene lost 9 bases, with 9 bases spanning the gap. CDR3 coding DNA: TGTGCCAGCAGTTTTCCAATCGGTGAGCAGTTCTTC. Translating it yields CASSFPIGEQFF.

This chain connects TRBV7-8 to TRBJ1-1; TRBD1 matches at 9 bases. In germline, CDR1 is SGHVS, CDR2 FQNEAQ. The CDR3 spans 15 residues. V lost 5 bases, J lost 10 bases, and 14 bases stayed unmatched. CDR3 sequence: CASSLSPGQGDRAFF. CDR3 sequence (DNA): TGTGCCAGCAGCCTCTCTCCGGGACAGGGAGATCGAGCTTTCTTT.

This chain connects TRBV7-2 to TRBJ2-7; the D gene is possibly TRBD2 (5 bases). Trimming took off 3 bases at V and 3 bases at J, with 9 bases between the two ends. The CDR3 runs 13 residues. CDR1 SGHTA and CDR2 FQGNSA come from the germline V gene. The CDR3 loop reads CASSFAGIYEQYF. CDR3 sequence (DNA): TGTGCCAGCAGCTTCGCCGGGATCTACGAGCAGTACTTC.

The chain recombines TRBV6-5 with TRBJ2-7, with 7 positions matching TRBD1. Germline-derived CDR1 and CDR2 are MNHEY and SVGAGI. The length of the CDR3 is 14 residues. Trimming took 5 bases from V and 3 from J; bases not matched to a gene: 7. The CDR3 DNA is TGTGCCAGCAGTCACAAGGGGGCTCGCTACGAGCAGTACTTC. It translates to CASSHKGARYEQYF.

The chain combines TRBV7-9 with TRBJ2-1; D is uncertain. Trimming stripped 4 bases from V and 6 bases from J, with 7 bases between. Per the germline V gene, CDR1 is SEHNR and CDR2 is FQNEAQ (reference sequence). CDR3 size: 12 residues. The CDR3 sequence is CASSSHTNEQFF. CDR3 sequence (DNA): TGTGCCAGCAGCTCCCATACCAATGAGCAGTTCTTC.